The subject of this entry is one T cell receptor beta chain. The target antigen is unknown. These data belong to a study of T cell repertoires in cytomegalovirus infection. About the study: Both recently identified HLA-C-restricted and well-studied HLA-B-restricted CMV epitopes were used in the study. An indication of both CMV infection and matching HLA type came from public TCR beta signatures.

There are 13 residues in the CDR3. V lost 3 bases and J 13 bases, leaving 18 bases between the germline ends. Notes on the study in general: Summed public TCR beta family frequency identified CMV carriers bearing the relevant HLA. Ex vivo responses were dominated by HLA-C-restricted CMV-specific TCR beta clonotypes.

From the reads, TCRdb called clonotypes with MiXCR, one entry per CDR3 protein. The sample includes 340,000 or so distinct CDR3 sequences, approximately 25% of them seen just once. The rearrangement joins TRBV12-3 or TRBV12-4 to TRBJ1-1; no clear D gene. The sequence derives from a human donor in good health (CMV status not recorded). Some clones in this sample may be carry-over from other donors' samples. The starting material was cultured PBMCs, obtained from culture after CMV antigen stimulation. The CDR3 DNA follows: TGTGCCAGCAGTTTCGGTGGTCCGGGTTTAGGTTTCTTT. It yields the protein CASSFGGPGLGFF.